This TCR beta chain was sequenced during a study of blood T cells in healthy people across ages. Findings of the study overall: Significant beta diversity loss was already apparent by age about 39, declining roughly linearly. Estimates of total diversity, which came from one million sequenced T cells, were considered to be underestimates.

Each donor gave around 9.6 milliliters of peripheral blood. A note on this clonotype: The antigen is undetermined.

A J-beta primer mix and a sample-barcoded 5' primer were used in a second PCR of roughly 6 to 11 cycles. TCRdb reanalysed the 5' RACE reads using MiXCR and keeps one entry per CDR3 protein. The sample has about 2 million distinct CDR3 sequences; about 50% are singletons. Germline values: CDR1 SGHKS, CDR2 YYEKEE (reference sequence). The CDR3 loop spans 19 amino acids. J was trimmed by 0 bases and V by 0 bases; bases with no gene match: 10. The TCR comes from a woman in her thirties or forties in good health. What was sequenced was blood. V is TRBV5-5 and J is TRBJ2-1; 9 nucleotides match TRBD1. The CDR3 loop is CASSLAGTGSCSSYNEQFF. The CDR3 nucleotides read TGTGCCAGCAGCTTGGCCGGGACAGGGTCCTGCAGCTCCTACAATGAGCAGTTCTTC.